This is a list of T cell receptor beta chains from one sample in a study of regulatory T cells in long-lasting Graves disease. TCRdb called the multiplex PCR reads again in MiXCR, with one record for every CDR3 protein. The sample lists 600,000 to 650,000 distinct CDR3 sequences; about 16% were seen once. These data also formed part of another study, on T cells in Graves' hyperthyroidism and ophthalmopathy.

Sequences were derived from peripheral blood mononuclear cells (PBMCs), sampled at new diagnosis, from a patient treated with antithyroid drugs. The receptors come from a woman aged 25 to 39 with Graves disease. Each CDR3 is given without its conserved first and last residue. Only some rows state a clone size, as once, few, many or a class for expanded clones.

j_call: TRBJ1-3
cdr3_length: 14
clone_size: .
v_call: TRBV6-2/TRBV6-3
cdr3_aa: ASSAGRTGGRNTIY

j_call: TRBJ2-3
cdr3_length: 12
clone_size: many
v_call: TRBV9
cdr3_aa: ASSAGTATDTQY

j_call: TRBJ2-7
cdr3_length: 16
clone_size: .
v_call: TRBV12-3/TRBV12-4
cdr3_aa: ASSLTSSGRGKPYEQY

j_call: TRBJ1-1
cdr3_length: 14
clone_size: few
v_call: TRBV5-1
cdr3_aa: ASSRNVQGTSSEAF

j_call: TRBJ1-5
cdr3_length: 12
clone_size: few
v_call: TRBV6-2/TRBV6-3
cdr3_aa: ASSQTQGSQPQH

j_call: TRBJ2-1
cdr3_length: 13
clone_size: many
v_call: TRBV29-1
cdr3_aa: SVEEGSGNYNEQF

j_call: TRBJ2-2
cdr3_length: 15
clone_size: once
v_call: TRBV6-2/TRBV6-3
cdr3_aa: ASSEDSLRTVTGELF

j_call: TRBJ1-6
cdr3_length: 13
clone_size: few
v_call: TRBV7-2
cdr3_aa: ASSPRTGGYSPLH

j_call: .
cdr3_length: 14
clone_size: .
v_call: TRBV4-1
cdr3_aa: ASSQDRGGGYNEQF

j_call: TRBJ1-2
cdr3_length: 13
clone_size: many
v_call: TRBV28
cdr3_aa: ASRDGRFRSYGYT

j_call: TRBJ2-3
cdr3_length: 14
clone_size: many
v_call: TRBV5-1
cdr3_aa: ASSLAIVLGTDTQY

j_call: TRBJ1-2
cdr3_length: 14
clone_size: .
v_call: TRBV4-2
cdr3_aa: ASSQSKAEVGYGYT

j_call: TRBJ2-7
cdr3_length: 14
clone_size: .
v_call: TRBV5-1
cdr3_aa: ASSLVAGALYDEQY

j_call: TRBJ2-3
cdr3_length: 14
clone_size: many
v_call: TRBV7-9
cdr3_aa: ASSTGDRLSRDTQY

j_call: TRBJ2-1
cdr3_length: 13
clone_size: few
v_call: TRBV5-1
cdr3_aa: ASSSIAGFYNEQF

j_call: TRBJ2-7
cdr3_length: 10
clone_size: many
v_call: TRBV28
cdr3_aa: ASTIKGYEQY

j_call: TRBJ1-4
cdr3_length: 13
clone_size: few
v_call: TRBV3-1
cdr3_aa: ASSHLTGEREKLF

j_call: TRBJ2-1
cdr3_length: 12
clone_size: few
v_call: TRBV10-3
cdr3_aa: AINGGQGGNEQF

j_call: TRBJ2-1
cdr3_length: 14
clone_size: many
v_call: TRBV7-9
cdr3_aa: ASSKSGASSYNEQF

j_call: TRBJ1-5
cdr3_length: 11
clone_size: .
v_call: TRBV19
cdr3_aa: ASSGTAGTPQH